This TCR beta chain derives from a study of blood T cell repertoires in COVID-19. Background on the study: From the United States, Italy and Spain came samples of acute and convalescent COVID-19.

This table comes from immunoSEQ multiplex PCR, and its TCRdb copy is limited to in-frame clones, with some not included. The sample yields over 250,000 clones, approximately 79% seen once. V shed 1 base and J shed 4 bases, with 14 bases lying between them. The CDR3 totals 16 residues. Germline CDR1 is SGHAT and CDR2 is FQNNGV. This chain connects TRBV11-2 to TRBJ2-1, with a tentative D call TRBD2 (6 bases). Sequencing input: PBMCs or T cells enriched from blood (not recorded which). The source of this sequence is a man aged 30 to 39 with acute COVID-19. The CDR3, as DNA: TGTGCCAGCAGCTTAGTAACGGGGGTCGGGTACAATGAGCAGTTCTTC. Its translation: CASSLVTGVGYNEQFF.